This entry is about one TCR beta chain. Its antigen is still unknown. The single heparinised draw taken from each donor contained around 100 mL of blood on average. The data stem from a study of beta chain features in type 1 diabetes. Whole-study context: Patients were similar to healthy donors in age and gender (as well as in cell yields).

This CDR3 spans 13 amino acids. Germline V gene data show CDR1 as SGHAT and CDR2 as FQNNGV. V was pared by 5 bases and J by 1 base, with 6 bases between. Points from the study as a whole: Healthy donors had naive, central memory and Treg TCRB repertoires that appeared less similar than those seen among patients. Shortening that was moderate but significant affected the TCRB CDR3s of Type 1 diabetes patients in all four CD4+ subsets. PCR might pick shorter templates more often, in the same way for patients and controls.

TCRB transcripts that were expressed got sequenced, as all of the isolated RNA had been reverse transcribed. TCRdb's table, derived via immunoSEQ multiplex PCR, lists solely in-frame clones and lacks some. In the table there are about 660,000 clones, about an eighth of which are singletons. The clonotype was recovered from a young man with type 1 diabetes. V is TRBV11-2 and J is TRBJ1-5; unclear D gene. Material for sequencing was naive CD4+ T cells from blood. In nucleotides, the CDR3 is TGTGCCAGCAGCCTTGAAAGCAATCAGCCCCAGCATTTT. This gives the protein CASSLESNQPQHF.